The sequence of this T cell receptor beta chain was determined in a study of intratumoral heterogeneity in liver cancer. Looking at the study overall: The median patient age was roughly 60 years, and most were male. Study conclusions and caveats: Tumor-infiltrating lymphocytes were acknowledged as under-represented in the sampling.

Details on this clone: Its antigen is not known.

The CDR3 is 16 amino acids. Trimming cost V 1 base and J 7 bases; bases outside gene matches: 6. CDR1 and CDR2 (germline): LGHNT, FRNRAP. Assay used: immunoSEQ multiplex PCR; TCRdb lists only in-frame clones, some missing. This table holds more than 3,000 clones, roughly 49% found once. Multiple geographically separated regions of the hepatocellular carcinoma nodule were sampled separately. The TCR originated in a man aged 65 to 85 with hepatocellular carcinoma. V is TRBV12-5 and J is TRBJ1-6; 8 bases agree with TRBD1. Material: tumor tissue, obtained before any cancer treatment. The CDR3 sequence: CASGLDPTGVNSPLHF. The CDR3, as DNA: TGTGCTAGTGGTTTGGATCCGACAGGGGTAAATTCACCCCTCCACTTT.